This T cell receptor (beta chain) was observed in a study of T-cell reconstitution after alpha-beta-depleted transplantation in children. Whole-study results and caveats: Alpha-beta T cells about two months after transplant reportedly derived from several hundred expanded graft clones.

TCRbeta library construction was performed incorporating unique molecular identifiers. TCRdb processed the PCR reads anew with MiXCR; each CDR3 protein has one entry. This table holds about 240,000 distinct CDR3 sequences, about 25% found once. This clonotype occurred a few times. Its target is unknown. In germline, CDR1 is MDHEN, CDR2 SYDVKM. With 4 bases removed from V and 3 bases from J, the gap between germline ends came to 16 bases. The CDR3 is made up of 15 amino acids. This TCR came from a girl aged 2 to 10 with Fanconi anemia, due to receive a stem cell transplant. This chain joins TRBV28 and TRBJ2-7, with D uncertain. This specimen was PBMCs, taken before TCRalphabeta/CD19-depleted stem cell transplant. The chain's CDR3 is CASSSNPPGSYEQYF. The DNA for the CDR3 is TGTGCCAGCAGTTCGAACCCCCCGGGCAGCTACGAGCAGTACTTC.